The rows below give T cell receptor beta chains drawn from one sample of a study of cytomegalovirus exposure and HLA in healthy donors. Here immunoSEQ multiplex PCR was the method, and the copy in TCRdb shows in-frame clones only, minus some. In total, the table holds 130,000 or so clones. Sequencing was done on a sample of PBMCs. These receptors were taken from a woman aged 40-49 years in good health and CMV-seropositive. CDR3s include the opening cysteine and the closing phenylalanine or tryptophan. Fields, in order: D gene, J gene, V gene, clone size, CDR3 DNA, CDR3 protein. The D gene is left open where the match is weak. Clone sizes are given selectively: once, few, many, or a class where the clone is expanded.

NA,TRBJ2-7,TRBV7-6,NA,TGTGCCAGCAGCTTAGCGCTAGAAGGAGCCTACGAGCAGTACTTC,CASSLALEGAYEQYF
NA,TRBJ1-5,TRBV28,NA,TGTGCCAGCAGTTTCGAGGATCAGCCCCAGCATTTT,CASSFEDQPQHF
NA,TRBJ1-3,TRBV6-5,NA,TGTGCCAGCAGTAATCAGGGGTTTGGAAACACCATATATTTT,CASSNQGFGNTIYF
NA,TRBJ1-3,TRBV6-1,NA,TGTGCCAGCAGTCCCACAGGGTTCTCTGGAAACACCATATATTTT,CASSPTGFSGNTIYF
NA,TRBJ2-3,TRBV18,NA,TGTGCCAGCTCCCAACAGGGAGCCCTCACAGATACGCAGTATTTT,CASSQQGALTDTQYF
TRBD2,TRBJ2-1,TRBV14,NA,TGTGCCAGCAGCCTCGCGGGGGGGCCCTACAATGAGCAGTTCTTC,CASSLAGGPYNEQFF
NA,TRBJ2-1,TRBV27,NA,TGTGCCAGCAGTTTAGGTGGGCACGAGCAGTTCTTC,CASSLGGHEQFF
NA,TRBJ1-1,TRBV11-2,NA,TGTGCCAGCAGCTTAAGGGGGGGGGCCATTGACACTGAAGCTTTCTTT,CASSLRGGAIDTEAFF
TRBD1,TRBJ1-5,TRBV5-6,NA,TGTGCCAGCAGCTGGGGACAGGTCTACAATCAGCCCCAGCATTTT,CASSWGQVYNQPQHF
TRBD2,TRBJ2-7,TRBV6-1,NA,TGTGCCAGCAGTGAGGCCCGGTCTCTAGCGGCGGTCGAGCAGTACTTC,CASSEARSLAAVEQYF
TRBD2,TRBJ2-3,TRBV27,NA,TGTGCCAGCAGTCGCGTGTTAGCGGGAGGATCCCATAGCACAGATACGCAGTATTTT,CASSRVLAGGSHSTDTQYF
NA,TRBJ1-1,TRBV18,NA,TGTGCCAGCTCACCACCTAGGGAATGGGGCAGGAGCGGGACTGAAGCTTTCTTT,CASSPPREWGRSGTEAFF
NA,TRBJ2-7,TRBV7-8,NA,TGTGCCAGCAGCTTAGGTCGACTAGTCTCCTACGAGCAGTACTTC,CASSLGRLVSYEQYF
NA,TRBJ1-3,TRBV5-4,NA,TGTGCCAGCAGCTTGGAGAAGGGGTTTGGAAACACCATATATTTT,CASSLEKGFGNTIYF
TRBD2,TRBJ2-1,TRBV5-5,NA,TGTGCCAGCAGCCCCAGACTAGCGGGAGAGGATGAGCAGTTCTTC,CASSPRLAGEDEQFF
TRBD2,TRBJ2-5,TRBV2,NA,TGTGCCAGCAGGGGGACTAGCGCCTTCCAAGAGACCCAGTACTTC,CASRGTSAFQETQYF
TRBD2,TRBJ2-5,TRBV5-6,NA,TGTGCCAGCAGCAGGGGACTAGCGCTCCAAGAGACCCAGTACTTC,CASSRGLALQETQYF
TRBD2,TRBJ2-7,TRBV14,NA,TGTGCCAGCAGCCGTGGACTAGCGGGACTCTACGAGCAGTACTTC,CASSRGLAGLYEQYF
TRBD1,TRBJ2-3,TRBV29-1,NA,TGCAGCGTTGAATCTCAGGGGGCGAATACGCAGTATTTT,CSVESQGANTQYF
NA,TRBJ2-7,TRBV5-6,NA,TGTGCCAGCAGCTTTCTTTACGAGCAGTACTTC,CASSFLYEQYF
TRBD1,TRBJ2-7,TRBV5-4,NA,TGTGCCAGCAGCCAACCGGGACAGGGGCTCGAGCAGTACTTC,CASSQPGQGLEQYF
NA,TRBJ2-3,TRBV6-1,medium-sized,TGTGCCAGCAGTGAAGGGGCAGAGGATACGCAGTATTTT,CASSEGAEDTQYF
NA,TRBJ2-1,TRBV6-5,NA,TGTGCCAGCAGTTACTCTAGACAGCCAAACAATGAGCAGTTCTTC,CASSYSRQPNNEQFF
TRBD1,TRBJ1-2,TRBV15,NA,TGTGCCACCAGCAGAGATCTTGCACAGGGGAAAGGCTACACCTTC,CATSRDLAQGKGYTF
TRBD2,TRBJ2-7,TRBV19,NA,TGTGCCAGTAGTATGTCACTAGCGACCTACGAGCAGTACTTC,CASSMSLATYEQYF
TRBD1,TRBJ1-2,TRBV5-5,NA,TGTGCCAGCAGCGCTCCTGTGACAGGGGAGGCTAACTATGGCTACACCTTC,CASSAPVTGEANYGYTF
TRBD1,TRBJ1-5,TRBV19,NA,TGTGCCAGTAGACAAGGGGGCGCACCCAATCAGCCCCAGCATTTT,CASRQGGAPNQPQHF
NA,TRBJ2-1,TRBV7-2,NA,TGTGCCAGCAGCTTGACGGGAGCGGAGCTCAGTGAGCAGTTCTTC,CASSLTGAELSEQFF
NA,TRBJ1-1,TRBV19,NA,TGTGCCAGTAGTATTCGGGTAAAACTTATGAACACTGAAGCTTTCTTT,CASSIRVKLMNTEAFF
NA,TRBJ1-5,TRBV15,NA,TGTGCCACCAGCGGAGATGGGACAAGCAATCAGCCCCAGCATTTT,CATSGDGTSNQPQHF
TRBD1,TRBJ1-2,TRBV7-2,NA,TGTGCCAGCAGCTTGCAGGGGGCTTATGGCTACACCTTC,CASSLQGAYGYTF
NA,TRBJ1-5,TRBV7-2,NA,TGTGCCAGCAGCCCACAGGGATATTATCAGCCCCAGCATTTT,CASSPQGYYQPQHF
TRBD1,TRBJ2-7,TRBV15,NA,TGTGCCACCAGCCCGGACAGGGGGAGCTCCTACGAGCAGTACTTC,CATSPDRGSSYEQYF
TRBD2,TRBJ2-7,TRBV4-1,NA,TGCGCCAGCAGCGCGGGGGGAGGCATCGACGAGCAGTACTTC,CASSAGGGIDEQYF
NA,TRBJ1-1,TRBV2,NA,TGTGCCAGCAGTGAAGAGTCCCCGGTTAGAGCTTTCTTT,CASSEESPVRAFF
NA,TRBJ2-2,TRBV4-1,NA,TGCGCCAGCAGCCAGGAGGACAGGAACACCGGGGAGCTGTTTTTT,CASSQEDRNTGELFF
TRBD1,TRBJ2-7,TRBV5-8,NA,TGTGCCAGCAGTGTGACAGGGGGTTACGAGCAGTACTTC,CASSVTGGYEQYF
TRBD2,TRBJ2-1,TRBV28,NA,TGTGCCAGCAGCTCCAGCGGGAGTCGGGACAATGAGCAGTTCTTC,CASSSSGSRDNEQFF
NA,TRBJ1-4,TRBV7-2,NA,TGTGCCAGCAGCTCCAACGGGGGGGAACACTATGAAAAACTGTTTTTT,CASSSNGGEHYEKLFF
NA,TRBJ1-1,TRBV9,NA,TGTGCCAGCAGCGTAGGGACAGCTAACACTGAAGCTTTCTTT,CASSVGTANTEAFF
NA,TRBJ1-1,TRBV28,NA,TGTGCCAGCTGGGGGCCCCTTGGGAACACTGAAGCTTTCTTT,CASWGPLGNTEAFF
TRBD1,TRBJ1-1,TRBV6-6,NA,TGTGCCAGCAGCAGGACAGGGTCGACTGAAGCTTTCTTT,CASSRTGSTEAFF
NA,TRBJ1-1,TRBV18,NA,TGTGCCAGCTCAGACCAAGTACAGGTTGAAGCTTTCTTT,CASSDQVQVEAFF
NA,TRBJ2-7,TRBV5-4,NA,TGTGCCAGCAGCTCCCAACTTAGGGGCGAGCAGTACTTC,CASSSQLRGEQYF
TRBD2,TRBJ2-7,TRBV7-2,NA,TGTGCCAGCAGCTTAAGGCTAGCGGGGCATTACGAGCAGTACTTC,CASSLRLAGHYEQYF
NA,TRBJ1-1,TRBV18,NA,TGTGCCAGCTCACCACAGGGGAACACTGAAGCTTTCTTC,CASSPQGNTEAFF
TRBD1,TRBJ1-2,TRBV13,NA,TGTGCCAGCAGCTCCCTTGAAGGGGGCCCCAACTATGGCTACACCTTC,CASSSLEGGPNYGYTF
TRBD2,TRBJ2-1,TRBV2,NA,TGTGCCAGCAAGGGATCGGGTCCGACTAGCGGGATTTCAGCCAGCTCCTACAATGAGCAGTTCTTC,CASKGSGPTSGISASSYNEQFF
NA,TRBJ2-7,TRBV6-5,NA,TGTGCCAGCAGCCAAGGGGGATCCTACGAGCAGTACTTC,CASSQGGSYEQYF
TRBD2,TRBJ2-1,TRBV6-1,NA,TGTGCCAGCAGTGACAGATTCGGGAGGAGCTCCTACAATGAGCAGTTCTTC,CASSDRFGRSSYNEQFF
NA,TRBJ2-7,TRBV6-5,NA,TGTGCCAGCGCCCCGGGTCAGGGGTTCGGCGAGCAGTACTTC,CASAPGQGFGEQYF
NA,TRBJ2-7,TRBV7-9,NA,TGTGCCAGCAGCTTACAGGGTAATCCCTACGAGCAGTACTTC,CASSLQGNPYEQYF
NA,TRBJ1-1,TRBV29-1,NA,TGCAGCGTTGTGTATGCAGGCGAAGCAGCTTTCTTT,CSVVYAGEAAFF
TRBD1,TRBJ2-3,TRBV29-1,NA,TGCAGCGTTCTAGGTCTTGGCAGGGGGTCAGATACGCAGTATTTT,CSVLGLGRGSDTQYF
TRBD2,TRBJ2-7,TRBV19,NA,TGTGCCAGTAGTCCCCAGCGGGGCCACGAGCAGTACTTC,CASSPQRGHEQYF
TRBD2,TRBJ2-4,TRBV7-9,NA,TGTGCCAGCAGCCCCGGGACTAGCGGGAGGGCGGGGGCCAAAAACATTCAGTACTTC,CASSPGTSGRAGAKNIQYF
NA,TRBJ2-1,TRBV11-2,NA,TGTGCCAGCAGCTTAGATAAGAGGGCTGTCTCCTACAATGAGCAGTTCTTC,CASSLDKRAVSYNEQFF